The entry below gives a single T cell receptor (beta chain) sequence along with its context. Its cognate antigen is unknown. The data were taken from a study of beta chain features in type 1 diabetes. Study as a whole: Healthy donors, compared against patients, showed similar age, gender and cell yields.

The study, taken as a whole, reports: Among patients with Type 1 diabetes, TCRB CDR3s were moderately but significantly shorter in every one of the four CD4+ subsets. Cells carrying high TCR expression could end up over-represented when cDNA is sequenced.

Purities over 95% were achieved in all sorted populations. The investigators reverse transcribed all of the isolated RNA, so they sequenced expressed TCRB transcripts. The assay was immunoSEQ multiplex PCR, and TCRdb's table has in-frame clones only and misses some. Among approximately 270,000 clones, around an eighth were seen once, and the ten largest hold about 0.015%. CDR1 and CDR2 (germline): KGHSH, LQKENI. With 0 bases removed from V and 7 bases from J, the gap between germline ends came to 10 bases. The CDR3 is 13 residues long. The chain joins TRBV18 to TRBJ2-7; no firm D call. The sequencing sample was made of naive CD4+ T cells from blood. This TCR was recovered from a man aged 30 to 39 with type 1 diabetes. The CDR3 spells CASSPPLPREQYF. DNA for the CDR3: TGTGCCAGCTCACCACCCCTACCTAGGGAGCAGTACTTC.